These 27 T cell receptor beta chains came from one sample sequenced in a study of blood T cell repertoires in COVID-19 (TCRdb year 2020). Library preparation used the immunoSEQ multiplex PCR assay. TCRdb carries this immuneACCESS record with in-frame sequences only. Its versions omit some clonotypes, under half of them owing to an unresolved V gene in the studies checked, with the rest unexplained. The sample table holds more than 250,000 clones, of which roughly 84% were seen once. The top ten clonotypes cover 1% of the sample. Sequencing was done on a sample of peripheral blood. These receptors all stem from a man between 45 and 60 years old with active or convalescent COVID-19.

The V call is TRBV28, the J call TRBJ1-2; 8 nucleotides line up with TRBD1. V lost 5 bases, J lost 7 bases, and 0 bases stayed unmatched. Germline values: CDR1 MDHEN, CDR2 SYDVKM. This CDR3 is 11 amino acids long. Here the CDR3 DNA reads TGTGCCAGCAGTGACAGGGGTGGCTACACCTTC. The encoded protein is CASSDRGGYTF.

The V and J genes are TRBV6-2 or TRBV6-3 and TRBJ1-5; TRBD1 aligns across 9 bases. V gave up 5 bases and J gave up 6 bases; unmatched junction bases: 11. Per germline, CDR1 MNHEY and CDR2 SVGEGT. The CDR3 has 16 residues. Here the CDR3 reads CASSRTTGGIFQPQHF. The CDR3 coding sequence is TGTGCCAGCAGTCGAACGACAGGGGGGATCTTTCAGCCCCAGCATTTT.

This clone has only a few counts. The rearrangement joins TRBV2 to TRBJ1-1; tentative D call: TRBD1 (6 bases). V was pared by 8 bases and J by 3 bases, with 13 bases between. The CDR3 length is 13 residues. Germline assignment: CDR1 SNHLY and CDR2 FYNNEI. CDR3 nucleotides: TGTGCCAGCGGGGGCCGGGGGGACACTGAAGCTTTCTTT. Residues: CASGGRGDTEAFF.

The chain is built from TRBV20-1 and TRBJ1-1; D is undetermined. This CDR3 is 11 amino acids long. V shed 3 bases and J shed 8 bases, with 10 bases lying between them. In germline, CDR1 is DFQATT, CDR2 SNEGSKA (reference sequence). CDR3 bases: TGCAGTGCTAGGTTTCGGGGAGAAGCTTTCTTT. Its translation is CSARFRGEAFF.

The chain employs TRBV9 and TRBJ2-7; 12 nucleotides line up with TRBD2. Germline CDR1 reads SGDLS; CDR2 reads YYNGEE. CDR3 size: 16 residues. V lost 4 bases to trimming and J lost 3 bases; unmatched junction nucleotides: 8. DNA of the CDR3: TGTGCCAGCAGCTTTACTAGCGGGGGGCAGGACTACGAGCAGTACTTC. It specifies CASSFTSGGQDYEQYF.

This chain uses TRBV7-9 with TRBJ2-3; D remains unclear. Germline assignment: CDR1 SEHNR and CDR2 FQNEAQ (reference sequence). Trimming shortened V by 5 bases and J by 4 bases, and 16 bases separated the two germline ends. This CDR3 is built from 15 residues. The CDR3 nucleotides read TGTGCCAGCAGCCTAGTGGGTAGTGAGGCAGATACGCAGTATTTT. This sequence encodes CASSLVGSEADTQYF.

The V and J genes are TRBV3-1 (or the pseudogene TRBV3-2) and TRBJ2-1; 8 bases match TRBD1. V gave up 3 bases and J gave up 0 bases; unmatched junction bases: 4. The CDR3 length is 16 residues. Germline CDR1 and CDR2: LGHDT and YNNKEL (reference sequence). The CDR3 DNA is TGTGCCAGCAGCCATACAGGGGGAAGCTCCTACAATGAGCAGTTCTTC. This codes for CASSHTGGSSYNEQFF.

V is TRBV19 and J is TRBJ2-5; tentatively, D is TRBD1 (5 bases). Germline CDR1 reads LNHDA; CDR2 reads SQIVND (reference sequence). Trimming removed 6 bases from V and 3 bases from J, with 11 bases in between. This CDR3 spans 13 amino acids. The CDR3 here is CASRLGQEETQYF. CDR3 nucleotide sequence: TGTGCCAGTAGGTTGGGGCAGGAAGAGACCCAGTACTTC.

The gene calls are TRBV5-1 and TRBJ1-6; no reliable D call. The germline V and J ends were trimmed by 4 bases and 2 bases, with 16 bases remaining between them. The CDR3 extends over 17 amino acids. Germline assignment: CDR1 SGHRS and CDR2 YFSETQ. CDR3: CASSPAGLAPYNSPLHF. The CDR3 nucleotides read TGCGCCAGCAGCCCCGCGGGGTTGGCTCCCTATAATTCACCCCTCCACTTT.

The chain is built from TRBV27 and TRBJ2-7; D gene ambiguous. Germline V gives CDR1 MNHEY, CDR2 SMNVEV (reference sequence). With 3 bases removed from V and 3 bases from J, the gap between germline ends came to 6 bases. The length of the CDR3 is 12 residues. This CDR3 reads CASSFIGYEQYF. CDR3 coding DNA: TGTGCCAGCAGTTTCATCGGCTACGAGCAGTACTTC.

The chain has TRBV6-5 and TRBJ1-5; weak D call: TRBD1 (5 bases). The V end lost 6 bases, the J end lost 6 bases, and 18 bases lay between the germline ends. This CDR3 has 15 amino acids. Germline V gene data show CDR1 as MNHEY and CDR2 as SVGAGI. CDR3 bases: TGTGCCAGCAGGTCCCCCGGGGGTAGCGTTCAGCCCCAGCATTTT. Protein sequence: CASRSPGGSVQPQHF.

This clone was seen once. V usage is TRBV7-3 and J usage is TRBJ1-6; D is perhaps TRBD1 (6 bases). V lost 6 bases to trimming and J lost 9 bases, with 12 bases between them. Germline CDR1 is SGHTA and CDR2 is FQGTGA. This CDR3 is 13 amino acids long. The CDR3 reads CASRGQPGSPLHF. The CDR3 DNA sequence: TGTGCCAGCAGGGGACAACCTGGTTCACCCCTCCACTTT. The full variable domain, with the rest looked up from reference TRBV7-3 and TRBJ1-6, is GAGVSQTPSNKVTEKGKYVELRCDPISGHTALYWYRQSLGQGPEFLIYFQGTGAADDSGLPNDRFFAVRPEGSVSTLKIQRTERGDSAVYLCASRGQPGSPLHFGNGTRLTVT.

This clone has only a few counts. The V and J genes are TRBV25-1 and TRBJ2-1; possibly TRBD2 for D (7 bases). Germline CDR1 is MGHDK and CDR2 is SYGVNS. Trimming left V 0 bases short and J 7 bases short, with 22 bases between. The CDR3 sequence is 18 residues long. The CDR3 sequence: CASSEYIGGARGSNEQFF. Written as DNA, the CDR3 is TGTGCCAGCAGTGAATATATAGGGGGGGCGAGAGGGTCTAATGAGCAGTTCTTC.

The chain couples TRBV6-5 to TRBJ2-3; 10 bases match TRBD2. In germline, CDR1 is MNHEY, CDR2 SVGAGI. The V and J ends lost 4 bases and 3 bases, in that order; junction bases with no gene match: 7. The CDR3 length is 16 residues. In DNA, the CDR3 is TGTGCCAGCAGTTCCAAGCGGGGGGGCAGGACAGATACGCAGTATTTT. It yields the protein CASSSKRGGRTDTQYF.

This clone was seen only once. The CDR3 DNA sequence: TGTGCCAGCCCCGCCCGGGACAGTAGCAATCAGCCCCAGCATTTT. It translates to CASPARDSSNQPQHF. V gene TRBV6-5 combines with J gene TRBJ1-5; 7 positions agree with TRBD1. The germline gives CDR1 MNHEY, CDR2 SVGAGI. The CDR3 runs to 15 residues. V was clipped by 8 bases and J by 0 bases; unmatched bases: 7.

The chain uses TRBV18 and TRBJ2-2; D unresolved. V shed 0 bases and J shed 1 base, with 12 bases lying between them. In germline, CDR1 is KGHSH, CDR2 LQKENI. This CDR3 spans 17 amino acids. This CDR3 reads CASSPPTGRQNTGELFF. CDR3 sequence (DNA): TGTGCCAGCTCACCACCGACGGGTCGGCAGAACACCGGGGAGCTGTTTTTT.

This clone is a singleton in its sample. CDR3: CASRSGQGSYEQYF. The CDR3 region has the DNA TGTGCCAGCAGATCGGGACAGGGCTCCTACGAGCAGTACTTC. This sequence joins TRBV6-5 and TRBJ2-7; 9 bases fit TRBD1. The germline CDR1 and CDR2 sequences are MNHEY and SVGAGI. V dropped 6 bases and J dropped 0; count of bases not matched to a gene: 3. This CDR3 has 14 amino acids.

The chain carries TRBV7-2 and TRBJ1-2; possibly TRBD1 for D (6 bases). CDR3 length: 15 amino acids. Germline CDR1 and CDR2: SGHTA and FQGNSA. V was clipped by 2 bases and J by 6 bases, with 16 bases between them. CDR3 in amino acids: CASSLQQGPYNGYTF. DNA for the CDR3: TGTGCCAGCAGCTTACAACAGGGCCCTTACAATGGCTACACCTTC.

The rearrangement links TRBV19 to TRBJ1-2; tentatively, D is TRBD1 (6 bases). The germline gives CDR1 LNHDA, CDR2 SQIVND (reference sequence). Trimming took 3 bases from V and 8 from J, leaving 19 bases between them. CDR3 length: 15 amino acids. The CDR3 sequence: CASSINKDSRYGYTF. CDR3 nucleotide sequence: TGTGCCAGTAGTATTAATAAGGACAGCCGCTACGGCTACACCTTC.

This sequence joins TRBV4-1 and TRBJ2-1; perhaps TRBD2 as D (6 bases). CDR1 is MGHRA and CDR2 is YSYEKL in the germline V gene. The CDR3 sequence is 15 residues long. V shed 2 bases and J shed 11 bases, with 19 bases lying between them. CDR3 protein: CASSQFSASVPQQFF. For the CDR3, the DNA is TGCGCCAGCAGCCAATTCTCTGCTAGCGTACCGCAGCAGTTCTTC.

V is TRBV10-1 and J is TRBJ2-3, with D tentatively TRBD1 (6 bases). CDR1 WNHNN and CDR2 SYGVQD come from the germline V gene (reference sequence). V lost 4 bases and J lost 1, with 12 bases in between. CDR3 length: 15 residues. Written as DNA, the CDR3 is TGCGCCAGCAGTGGGGACAAAGGTCGCACAGATACGCAGTATTTT. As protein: CASSGDKGRTDTQYF.

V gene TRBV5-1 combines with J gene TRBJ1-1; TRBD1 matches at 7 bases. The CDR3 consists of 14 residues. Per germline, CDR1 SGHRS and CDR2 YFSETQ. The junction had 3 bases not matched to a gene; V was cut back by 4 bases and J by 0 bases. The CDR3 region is CASSVGQLNTEAFF. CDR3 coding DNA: TGCGCCAGCAGCGTGGGACAGTTGAACACTGAAGCTTTCTTT.

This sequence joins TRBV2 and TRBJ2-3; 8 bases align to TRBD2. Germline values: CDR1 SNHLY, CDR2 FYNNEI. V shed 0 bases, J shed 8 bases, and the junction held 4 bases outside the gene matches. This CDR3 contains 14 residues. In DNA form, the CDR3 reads TGTGCCAGCAGTGAAGCGGCGGGGGGTGGTACGCAGTATTTT. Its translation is CASSEAAGGGTQYF.

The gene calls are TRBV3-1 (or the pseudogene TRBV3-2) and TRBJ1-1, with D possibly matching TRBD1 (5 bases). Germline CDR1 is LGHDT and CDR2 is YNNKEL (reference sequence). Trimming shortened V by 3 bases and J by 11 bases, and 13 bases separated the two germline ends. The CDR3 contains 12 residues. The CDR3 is CASSHGGTPAFF. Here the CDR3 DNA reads TGTGCCAGCAGCCACGGAGGGACGCCGGCTTTCTTT.

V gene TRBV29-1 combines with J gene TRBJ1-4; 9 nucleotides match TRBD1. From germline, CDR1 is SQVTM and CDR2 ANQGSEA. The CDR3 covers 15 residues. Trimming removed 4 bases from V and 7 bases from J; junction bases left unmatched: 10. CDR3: CSVVNTGGAVEKLFF. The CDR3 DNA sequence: TGCAGCGTTGTGAACACAGGGGGCGCCGTTGAAAAACTGTTTTTT.

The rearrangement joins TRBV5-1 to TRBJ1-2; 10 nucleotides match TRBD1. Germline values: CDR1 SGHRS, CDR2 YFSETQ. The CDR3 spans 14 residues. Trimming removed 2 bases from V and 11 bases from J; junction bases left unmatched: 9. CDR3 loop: CASSFGTGASSYTF. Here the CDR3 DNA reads TGCGCCAGCAGCTTCGGGACAGGGGCCTCATCGTACACCTTC.

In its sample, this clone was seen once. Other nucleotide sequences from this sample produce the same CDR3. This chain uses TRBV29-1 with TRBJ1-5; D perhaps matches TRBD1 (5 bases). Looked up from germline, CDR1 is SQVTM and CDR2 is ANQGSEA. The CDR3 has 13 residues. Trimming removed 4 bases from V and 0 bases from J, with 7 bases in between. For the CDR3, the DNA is TGCAGCGTTGCGGGGGGTAGCAATCAGCCCCAGCATTTT. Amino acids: CSVAGGSNQPQHF.